Here is one T cell receptor beta chain with its context. How the authors handled the data: Amplified reference gene primers provided the basis for estimating nucleated cell counts. Here immunoSEQ multiplex PCR was the method, and the copy in TCRdb shows in-frame clones only, minus some. V and J calls and clone size come straight from that table; D and trimming were deduced from the DNA. The sample lists approximately 280,000 clones, 88% seen once, with approximately 8.5% in the top ten. This sample is drawn from a study of blood T cell repertoires in COVID-19. Study background: Nucleic acid was either cDNA or gDNA, and it came from T cells, B-cell-depleted T cells, or PBMCs.

CDR1 is LNHDA, CDR2 SQIVND, per germline (reference sequence). The CDR3 runs 15 residues. The V end was cut by 8 bases, the J end by 7 bases, with 20 bases between. Sequencing was done on a sample of peripheral blood. J is TRBJ1-4 and V is TRBV19, with TRBD1 as a possible D gene (6 bases). The source of this sequence is a man aged 18 to 30 with active or convalescent COVID-19. DNA for the CDR3: TGTGCCAGTCCCCGGGACACAGGGTTCAGTGAAAAACTGTTTTTT. Translated: CASPRDTGFSEKLFF.